Below are 27 T cell receptor beta chains sequenced from a single sample in a study of shared clonotypes between healthy human individuals. Some clones are missing from TCRdb's copy, which holds only in-frame ones; the method was immunoSEQ multiplex PCR. The table lists roughly 1,000,000 clones, approximately 78% of them singletons. The sequenced sample consisted of memory CD4+ T cells from PBMCs. The subset here: CD45RA-negative fraction. The origin of the receptors is a man in his late teens or twenties in good health. Some clones in this sample may be carry-over from other donors' samples.

The rearrangement joins TRBV5-6 to TRBJ2-1; TRBD2 aligns across 13 bases. This CDR3 is 16 amino acids long. J lost 14 bases, V lost 1 base, and 12 bases had no gene match. In germline, CDR1 is SGHDT, CDR2 YYEEEE. CDR3 DNA sequence: TGTGCCAGCAGCTTGTACGGGACTAGCGGGGCCGTCGTCAAGTTCTTC. It is translated as CASSLYGTSGAVVKFF.

This clone was counted once. The chain has TRBV9 and TRBJ2-3; the D gene is possibly TRBD2 (5 bases). The CDR3 length is 15 residues. Trimming stripped 2 bases from V and 0 bases from J, with 10 bases between. Germline V gene sequence: CDR1 SGDLS, CDR2 YYNGEE. The DNA of the CDR3 is TGTGCCAGCAGCGTCTGGGCTAGCAGCACAGATACGCAGTATTTT. The encoded protein is CASSVWASSTDTQYF. The variable domain in full, with the rest retrieved from reference TRBV9 and TRBJ2-3, is DSGVTQTPKHLITATGQRVTLRCSPRSGDLSVYWYQQSLDQGLQFLIQYYNGEERAKGNILERFSAQQFPDLHSELNLSSLELGDSALYFCASSVWASSTDTQYFGPGTRLTVL.

The chain uses TRBV14 and TRBJ1-2; unclear D gene. The germline V gene encodes CDR1 SGHDN and CDR2 FVKESK. The CDR3 has 13 residues. The ends were cut back, 0 bases at V and 7 bases at J, with 9 bases in the middle. CDR3 sequence reads: CASSQDQVGGYTF. The CDR3 region has the DNA TGTGCCAGCAGCCAAGATCAGGTCGGTGGCTACACCTTC. Full variable domain (outside the CDR3, taken from reference TRBV14 and TRBJ1-2): EAGVTQFPSHSVIEKGQTVTLRCDPISGHDNLYWYRRVMGKEIKFLLHFVKESKQDESGMPNNRFLAERTGGTYSTLKVQPAELEDSGVYFCASSQDQVGGYTFGSGTRLTVV.

The chain has TRBV5-4 and TRBJ1-1; no clear D gene. This CDR3 region has 15 residues. CDR1 is SGHNT and CDR2 is YYREEE in the germline V gene (reference sequence). With 4 bases removed from V and 2 bases from J, the gap between germline ends came to 15 bases. The chain's CDR3 is CASSPTRFVNTEAFF. The CDR3 nucleotides read TGTGCCAGCAGCCCGACCAGGTTTGTAAACACTGAAGCTTTCTTT.

The V and J genes are TRBV18 and TRBJ2-2, with D unresolved. The CDR3 extends over 14 amino acids. Germline loops: CDR1 KGHSH, CDR2 LQKENI. Trimming took off 3 bases at V and 4 bases at J, with 9 bases between the two ends. CDR3 protein: CASSPSAFTGELFF. Here the CDR3 DNA reads TGTGCCAGCTCACCTTCGGCCTTCACCGGGGAGCTGTTTTTT.

This clone was found a few times. This chain joins TRBV2 and TRBJ2-7; 7 positions match TRBD2. Per germline, CDR1 SNHLY and CDR2 FYNNEI. Unmatched junction bases numbered 8, after V lost 0 bases and J lost 6 bases. The CDR3 is 15 residues long. The CDR3 protein is CASSEAGGRASEQYF. DNA for the CDR3: TGTGCCAGCAGTGAAGCTGGGGGGAGGGCCTCCGAGCAGTACTTC.

Note on this clone: With a much larger clone just one base away, this may be a read error. V and J are TRBV27 and TRBJ2-7, with D hard to call. Germline loops: CDR1 MNHEY, CDR2 SMNVEV (reference sequence). The CDR3 spans 11 residues. Trimming cost V 6 bases and J 6 bases, with 9 bases left between them. CDR3 loop: CASSEGLEQYF. CDR3 nucleotides: TGTGCCAGCAGCGAAGGTCTCGAGCAGTACTTC.

The genes are TRBV10-3 and TRBJ2-5, with 10 bases lining up with TRBD1. CDR3 length: 16 amino acids. Looked up from germline, CDR1 is ENHRY and CDR2 is SYGVKD. V shed 3 bases and J 4 bases; nucleotides not matched to a gene: 8. The CDR3 loop is CAISDSGTGVGETQYF. In DNA form, the CDR3 reads TGTGCCATCAGTGATTCCGGGACAGGGGTCGGAGAGACCCAGTACTTC.

The V gene is TRBV6-6, the J gene TRBJ1-1; D is unresolved. Germline V gene sequence: CDR1 MNHNY, CDR2 SVGAGI (reference sequence). This CDR3 has 14 amino acids. With 0 bases removed from V and 1 base from J, the gap between germline ends came to 6 bases. This CDR3 is CASSYSQSNTEAFF. DNA of the CDR3: TGTGCCAGCAGTTACTCCCAGTCGAACACTGAAGCTTTCTTT.

The sample holds one count of this clone. CDR3 loop: CASSLYGIEQFF. DNA for the CDR3: TGTGCCAGCAGTTTATACGGAATCGAGCAGTTCTTC. This rearrangement joins TRBV27 to TRBJ2-1; no clear D. Germline lookup yields CDR1 MNHEY and CDR2 SMNVEV (reference sequence). Trimming took 1 base from V and 10 from J, leaving 8 bases between them. This CDR3 comprises 12 residues.

The J gene is TRBJ2-1, the V gene TRBV5-1; 13 bases agree with TRBD2. Germline CDR1 and CDR2: SGHRS and YFSETQ. The CDR3 spans 15 residues. Losses at the gene ends were 2 bases for V and 9 bases for J; bases not matched to a gene: 5. CDR3: CASSLLAGGPSEQFF. CDR3 DNA sequence: TGCGCCAGCAGCTTACTAGCGGGAGGGCCGAGTGAGCAGTTCTTC.

The rearrangement uses TRBV28 and TRBJ2-3, with 9 bases fitting TRBD2. This CDR3 comprises 15 residues. Germline V gives CDR1 MDHEN, CDR2 SYDVKM. The J segment lost 4 bases and the V segment lost 2 bases, leaving 4 bases of the junction unmatched. DNA for the CDR3: TGTGCCAGCAGTTTACCAGCGGGAGGCTCAGATACGCAGTATTTT. It is translated as CASSLPAGGSDTQYF. Full variable domain (outside the CDR3, taken from reference TRBV28 and TRBJ2-3): DVKVTQSSRYLVKRTGEKVFLECVQDMDHENMFWYRQDPGLGLRLIYFSYDVKMKEKGDIPEGYSVSREKKERFSLILESASTNQTSMYLCASSLPAGGSDTQYFGPGTRLTVL.

This clone was seen a handful of times. The V and J genes are TRBV28 and TRBJ2-7, with a weak D call TRBD2 (5 bases). The CDR3 contains 13 residues. Deletions cut 5 bases from V and 2 bases from J, with 10 bases between. The germline V gene encodes CDR1 MDHEN and CDR2 SYDVKM. CDR3 in amino acids: CASSPLGAYEQYF. The CDR3 region has the DNA TGTGCCAGCAGTCCTTTGGGAGCCTACGAGCAGTACTTC.

The sample holds one count of this clone. The CDR3: CASGLQVNTEAFF. Here the CDR3 DNA reads TGTGCTAGTGGCCTGCAGGTGAACACTGAAGCTTTCTTT. V and J are TRBV12-5 and TRBJ1-1; no reliable D call. Trimming took off 6 bases at V and 0 bases at J, with 8 bases between the two ends. The CDR3 spans 13 residues. Germline loops: CDR1 LGHNT, CDR2 FRNRAP.

To note about this clone: Its ends do not fully match the called genes, so a read error is possible. The rearrangement joins TRBV27 to TRBJ2-7, with D uncertain. The CDR3 covers 14 residues. Germline CDR1 MNHEY, CDR2 SMNVEV (reference sequence). The CDR3 region is CASILRVATAITVF. The CDR3 DNA follows: TGTGCCAGCATTCTTAGGGTGGCGACGGCCATTACGGTTTTC.

This clone was seen just once. The chain has TRBV28 and TRBJ1-2; 8 nucleotides agree with TRBD1. Germline assignment: CDR1 MDHEN and CDR2 SYDVKM. This CDR3 spans 16 amino acids. The trim removed 7 bases at V and 4 bases at J, leaving 14 bases unmatched. CDR3 sequence (DNA): TGTGCCAGCACTCCTCATCGGGCAGGGGGCACCTATGGCTACACCTTC. The encoded protein is CASTPHRAGGTYGYTF.

This sequence joins TRBV28 and TRBJ2-7; 7 bases fit TRBD1. The CDR3 is 15 amino acids. Germline lookup yields CDR1 MDHEN and CDR2 SYDVKM. After removal of 3 bases from V and 4 bases from J, the junction contained 9 bases not matched to a gene. For the CDR3, the DNA is TGTGCCAGCAGTTTTAACAGGGGAAAAACATACGAGCAGTACTTC. Residues: CASSFNRGKTYEQYF.

This chain links TRBV7-2 with TRBJ1-1, with unresolved D. Germline CDR1 and CDR2: SGHTA and FQGNSA. Trimming pared 3 bases from V and 6 bases from J, leaving 8 bases between. CDR3 length: 12 amino acids. This CDR3 reads CASSFGVAEAFF. CDR3 bases: TGTGCCAGCAGCTTTGGGGTGGCTGAAGCTTTCTTT.

The rearrangement joins TRBV6-1 to TRBJ1-2; 7 nucleotides match TRBD1. This CDR3 is built from 12 residues. J lost 4 bases, V lost 10 bases, and 6 bases had no gene match. The germline V gene has CDR1 MNHNS and CDR2 SASEGT. The CDR3 DNA reads TGTGCCACCATGGGACAGACCTATGGCTACACCTTC. Its protein is CATMGQTYGYTF.

The chain recombines TRBV4-3 with TRBJ2-1; D might be TRBD2 (6 bases). In germline, CDR1 is LGHNA, CDR2 YSLEER. Trimming left V 2 bases short and J 8 bases short, with 16 bases between. The CDR3 runs to 15 residues. CDR3 residues: CASSQRGLGGDEQFF. The CDR3 DNA reads as TGCGCCAGCAGCCAACGGGGACTCGGTGGAGATGAGCAGTTCTTC.

The V gene is TRBV15, the J gene TRBJ1-1, with D maybe TRBD1 (5 bases). Trimming removed 0 bases from V and 1 base from J, with 6 bases in between. The CDR3 runs to 14 residues. Germline V gene lookup returns CDR1 LNHNV and CDR2 YYDKDF (reference sequence). The CDR3 is CATSRDRENTEAFF. The CDR3 nucleotides read TGTGCCACCAGCAGAGACAGGGAGAACACTGAAGCTTTCTTT.

This sequence joins TRBV28 and TRBJ1-5, with 9 bases aligning to TRBD1. J was trimmed by 3 bases and V by 6 bases; bases with no gene match: 6. CDR1 and CDR2 from the germline V gene are MDHEN and SYDVKM. This CDR3 has 15 amino acids. The chain's CDR3 is CASSRGQGFNQPQHF. The CDR3 DNA reads as TGTGCCAGCAGCCGCGGACAGGGGTTCAATCAGCCCCAGCATTTT.

Remarks on this clone: Other nucleotide sequences in the sample specify the same CDR3. J is TRBJ1-1 and V is TRBV20-1; no clear D gene. Germline V gives CDR1 DFQATT, CDR2 SNEGSKA (reference sequence). The CDR3 runs to 11 residues. The V gene lost 4 bases and the J gene lost 5 bases, with 8 bases spanning the gap. The CDR3 region is CSATGPTEAFF. The CDR3 region has the DNA TGCAGTGCTACTGGGCCGACTGAAGCTTTCTTT.

The genes are TRBV6-1 and TRBJ1-5; D unresolved. Germline values: CDR1 MNHNS, CDR2 SASEGT. CDR3 length: 13 residues. Trimming removed 6 bases at V and 1 base at J, with 7 bases between. In nucleotides, the CDR3 is TGTGCCAGCAGGGTGGGGAGCAATCAGCCCCAGCATTTT. It codes for CASRVGSNQPQHF.

The rearrangement links TRBV6-5 to TRBJ1-1; D is possibly TRBD1 (5 bases). The CDR3 extends over 16 amino acids. Trimming removed 2 bases at V and 0 bases at J, with 13 bases between. Germline V lookup: CDR1 MNHEY, CDR2 SVGAGI. In DNA, the CDR3 is TGTGCCAGCAGTTACCGGACAACGGGAATGAACACTGAAGCTTTCTTT. It is translated as CASSYRTTGMNTEAFF.

The chain combines TRBV6-5 with TRBJ2-2; possibly TRBD2 for D (6 bases). Looked up from germline, CDR1 is MNHEY and CDR2 is SVGAGI. This CDR3 has 12 residues. The V end lost 6 bases, the J end lost 6 bases, and 8 bases lay between the germline ends. The DNA for the CDR3 is TGTGCCAGCAGACGGGAGTCCGGGGAGCTGTTTTTT. This encodes CASRRESGELFF.

This chain uses TRBV4-1 with TRBJ2-1, with D possibly matching TRBD1 (5 bases). The CDR3 spans 16 residues. Germline CDR1 and CDR2: MGHRA and YSYEKL. Trimming removed 1 base at V and 3 bases at J, with 13 bases between. In DNA, the CDR3 is TGCGCCAGCAGCCAAGGTCCGCAGGGCGGCTACAATGAGCAGTTCTTC. Translating gives CASSQGPQGGYNEQFF.